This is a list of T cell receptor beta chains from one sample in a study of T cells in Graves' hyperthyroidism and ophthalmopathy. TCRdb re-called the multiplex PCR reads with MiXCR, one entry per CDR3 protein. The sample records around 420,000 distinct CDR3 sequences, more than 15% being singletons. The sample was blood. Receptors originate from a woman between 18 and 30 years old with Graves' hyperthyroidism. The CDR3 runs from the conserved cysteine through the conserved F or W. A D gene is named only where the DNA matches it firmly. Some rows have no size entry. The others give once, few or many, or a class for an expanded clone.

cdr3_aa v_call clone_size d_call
CASSRRQDLNTEAFF TRBV18 many NA
CASSHWTDSYEQYF TRBV7-8 many NA
CASSLAATDTQYF TRBV28 many NA
CASSQDPGSYEQYF TRBV4-1 many NA
CAWSVLATGADTQYF TRBV30 few TRBD1
CASSYSITLHPRNEQYF TRBV6-5 many NA
CASKTSGLSETQYF TRBV7-3 many TRBD2
CASSLSQGRYTF TRBV12-3/TRBV12-4 many NA
CSAGWRETDTQYF TRBV20-1 many TRBD2
CASSFTVGYGYTF TRBV5-1 NA NA
CAWGLGGELFF TRBV30 many NA
CATSDPAGGNYGYTF TRBV24-1 many NA